The entry below describes one T cell receptor (beta chain). Which antigen it targets is not known. No base qualities exist here, and no much larger clone lies one base off it. The healthy controls were 37 blood donors, and the buffy coats of these donors were supplied by the Finnish Red Cross blood service. All TCR-sequenced material derived from peripheral blood: patient blood samples and healthy donor buffy coats. Peripheral blood mononuclear cells were isolated by Ficoll-Hypaque gradient centrifugation. CD4+ cells were magnetically purified from the buffy coats of healthy controls. Genomic DNA was extracted with the Gentra Puregene Cell and Tissue kit and quantified on a Qubit 2.0 fluorometer. This record comes from a study of STAT5B mutations in CD4+ large granular lymphocyte leukemia (dated by TCRdb to between 2021 and 2023). Notes on the research overall: Among the healthy controls, the CDR3 'QG' motif was associated with a particular HLA allele. TCRbeta repertoires of CD4+ T-cell large granular lymphocyte leukemia patients were compared with those of healthy blood donors. The purity of purified fractions was confirmed by flow cytometry on FACSCanto II or FACSVerse to exceed 95% among lymphocytes. Summary of the overall study and its limitations: Enrichment of TRBV06-family usage was observed among the top patient clones (8/27) relative to healthy controls (2/35). The main leukemic clonotypes were found to be private to each patient, although more than 20% of the main leukemic clonotypes were detected at low frequency in the non-leukemic repertoires of other patients. The data were not HLA-matched, and the relatively small sample size could explain the higher clonality seen in CD4+ compared with CD8+ T-LGLL. Greater clonality appeared to be present in CD4-sorted patient repertoires than in healthy CD4+ repertoires, and the difference was retained after the putative leukemic clones were removed.

The immunoSEQ assay at survey resolution was applied to genomic DNA for sequencing of TCRbeta rearrangements. From the authors' description of their analysis: In the TCR sequencing data, the lowest productive clonotype frequency that could be detected was 2.59 x 10-5. Only productive TCRbeta rearrangements, meaning sequences that were complete and in-frame, were kept for the analyses. Sample clonality was computed as Simpson clonality in the immunoSEQ Analyzer version 3.0. Clones were binned by frequency as very rare, small, medium, large (1-20%) or hyperexpanded (>20%). Generation probabilities were estimated with OLGA 1.2.3, V-gene circos plots were made with VDJtools, specificities were looked up in VDJdb, and CDR3 motifs were identified with GLIPH. Imported from immuneACCESS, the table was reduced by TCRdb to in-frame sequences with V and J called. These copies leave out some clones; in studies compared against another copy, an unresolved V gene accounts for under half, and the cause of the remainder is not known. That table gives V, J and clone size, and the DNA gave D and trimming. Across this sample there are 30,000 to 40,000 clones, with about 82% seen only once. More than 0.9% of the sample rests with the top ten.

The CDR3 covers 15 residues, taking in both the cysteine and the phenylalanine. Only the CDR3 part of the read is kept: 45 bases, read in frame from the first base. Sequences MDHEN (CDR1) and SYDVKM (CDR2) are obtained from the germline V gene. Cut back by 7 bases and 3 bases, the V and J ends lie 16 bases apart. This clonotype originated in a human donor in good health. The sequencing input was CD4+ T cells from blood buffy coats. The rearranged segments are TRBV28 and TRBJ1-3; no D gene call is confident. The nucleotide sequence is TGTGCCAGCATCTCCGGCCAAACTGATGGAAACACCATATATTTT. The translation is CASISGQTDGNTIYF.